These 10 T cell receptor beta chains were all obtained from the same sample, sequenced in a study of spatial heterogeneity in lung cancer. TCRdb analysed the 5' RACE reads with MiXCR anew, one entry per CDR3 protein. This sample has around 110,000 distinct CDR3 sequences, with 9.5% to 15% found just once. The sample's time point: blood at routine non-recurrence follow-up after resection. The study sequenced unsorted whole RNA from tumor, nontumor lung or frozen PBMC. The input for sequencing was PBMCs, taken at follow-up. The receptors shown here come from a male donor with early-stage non-small cell lung cancer.

In this sample, this clonotype turned up many times. The rearrangement links TRBV12-3 or TRBV12-4 to TRBJ2-6; D is unresolved. The V end lost 1 base, the J end lost 0 bases, and 1 base lay between the germline ends. The CDR3 covers 14 residues. CDR3 in amino acids: CASSLVSGANVLTF. The CDR3, as DNA: TGTGCCAGCAGTTTAGTCTCTGGGGCCAACGTCCTGACTTTC.

J is TRBJ2-1 and V is TRBV18; 9 nucleotides align to TRBD1. Germline V gives CDR1 KGHSH, CDR2 LQKENI. V gave up 4 bases and J gave up 3 bases; unmatched junction bases: 1. The CDR3 totals 14 residues. CDR3 sequence: CASSQDRGYNEQFF. The DNA for the CDR3 is TGTGCCAGCTCACAGGACAGGGGCTACAATGAGCAGTTCTTC.

The chain carries TRBV20-1 and TRBJ1-5; a possible D gene is TRBD1 (5 bases). V was clipped by 0 bases and J by 1 base, with 16 bases between them. The CDR3 loop spans 17 amino acids. Germline V CDR1 and CDR2: DFQATT, SNEGSKA (reference sequence). CDR3 in amino acids: CSARETGALPSNQPQHF. CDR3 sequence (DNA): TGCAGTGCTAGAGAAACCGGGGCCCTTCCGAGCAATCAGCCCCAGCATTTT.

The chain carries TRBV4-1 and TRBJ1-1, with D uncertain. Trimming removed 2 bases from V and 2 bases from J, with 3 bases in between. Germline-derived CDR1 and CDR2 are MGHRA and YSYEKL. There are 12 residues in the CDR3. This CDR3 is CASSQINTEAFF. CDR3 DNA sequence: TGCGCCAGCAGCCAAATAAACACTGAAGCTTTCTTT.

There are many counts of this clonotype. The chain uses TRBV12-3 or TRBV12-4 and TRBJ2-7; a weak D match, TRBD2 (6 bases). The ends were cut back, 5 bases at V and 1 base at J, with 9 bases in the middle. This CDR3 spans 13 amino acids. The chain's CDR3 is CASSIAGSYEQYF. In DNA form, the CDR3 reads TGTGCCAGCAGTATCGCGGGGTCCTACGAGCAGTACTTC.

This clonotype was seen many times. This chain links TRBV7-2 with TRBJ2-7; weak D call: TRBD1 (5 bases). This CDR3 is 14 amino acids long. The V end lost 10 bases, the J end lost 2 bases, and 18 bases lay between the germline ends. CDR1 SGHTA and CDR2 FQGNSA come from the germline V gene. In DNA form, the CDR3 reads TGTGCCAACGCCCTTGGGCACAGGACCTACGAGCAGTACTTC. It yields the protein CANALGHRTYEQYF.

This clonotype came up a few times. V and J are TRBV5-1 and TRBJ2-1; tentatively, D is TRBD2 (6 bases). V gave up 4 bases and J gave up 8 bases, with 22 bases separating them. Germline-derived CDR1 and CDR2 are SGHRS and YFSETQ. There are 16 residues in the CDR3. CDR3 loop: CASSTWMALAIDEQFF. The CDR3 DNA reads TGCGCCAGCAGCACTTGGATGGCGCTAGCGATCGATGAGCAGTTCTTC.

This clonotype was observed a handful of times. V gene TRBV5-1 combines with J gene TRBJ1-5; D is unresolved. The CDR3 is 15 amino acids. Germline-derived CDR1 and CDR2 are SGHRS and YFSETQ. V lost 3 bases, J lost 4 bases, and 14 bases lay in between. CDR3 residues: CASSWSGNSNQPQHF. The DNA of the CDR3 is TGCGCCAGCAGCTGGTCCGGGAATTCTAATCAGCCCCAGCATTTT. Variable domain in full (rest from reference TRBV5-1 and TRBJ1-5): KAGVTQTPRYLIKTRGQQVTLSCSPISGHRSVSWYQQTPGQGLQFLFEYFSETQRNKGNFPGRFSGRQFSNSRSEMNVSTLELGDSALYLCASSWSGNSNQPQHFGDGTRLSIL.

The rearrangement joins TRBV6-1 to TRBJ2-5; 9 bases map to TRBD1. V gave up 4 bases and J gave up 9 bases; unmatched junction bases: 21. The CDR3 length is 18 residues. Germline V gene sequence: CDR1 MNHNS, CDR2 SASEGT. The CDR3 spells CASSAAKPGQGKPAAQYF. CDR3 coding DNA: TGTGCCAGCAGTGCAGCCAAACCGGGACAGGGCAAACCGGCGGCCCAGTACTTC.

This clonotype was counted at least ten times. The chain couples TRBV7-8 to TRBJ1-3; a weak D match, TRBD1 (6 bases). V lost 8 bases to trimming and J lost 8 bases, with 16 bases between them. The CDR3 has 13 amino acids. CDR1 and CDR2 from the germline V gene are SGHVS and FQNEAQ. Here the CDR3 reads CASGSGEGYTIYF. CDR3 sequence (DNA): TGTGCCAGCGGTTCAGGGGAAGGATACACCATATATTTT. The entire variable domain, with the rest obtained from reference TRBV7-8 and TRBJ1-3, is as follows: GAGVSQSPRYKVAKRGQDVALRCDPISGHVSLFWYQQALGQGPEFLTYFQNEAQLDKSGLPSDRFFAERPEGSVSTLKIQRTQQEDSAVYLCASGSGEGYTIYFGEGSWLTVV.